The present TCR beta chain was sequenced within a study of spatial heterogeneity in lung cancer. This clonotype came up many times. Its specificity is unknown. V shed 6 bases and J shed 8 bases, with 16 bases lying between them. This CDR3 is 14 amino acids long. General observations from the study: Expanded intratumoral alpha and beta TCR counts tracked tumor mutation counts.

TCRdb processed the 5' RACE reads anew with MiXCR; each CDR3 protein has one entry. This repertoire shows about 100,000 distinct CDR3 sequences, nearly 4.5% found once; its top ten account for around 21%. The time point: sample taken at primary tumor resection. The receptor was derived from a male donor with early-stage non-small cell lung cancer. This specimen was lung tumor tissue, taken at surgery. This chain uses TRBV12-3 or TRBV12-4 with TRBJ1-4, with a weak D call TRBD1 (6 bases). Here the CDR3 reads CASSKDRLGEKLFF. CDR3 DNA: TGTGCCAGCAGCAAAGACAGGCTCGGCGAAAAACTGTTTTTT.